What follows describes a single T cell receptor beta chain. This specimen belongs to a study of blood T cell repertoires in COVID-19. Study-level information: Sites across the United States, Italy and Spain contributed samples from acute and convalescent COVID-19. From T cells, B-cell-depleted T cells, or PBMCs came the material, which was cDNA or gDNA.

Per the study methods: For nucleated cells, counts were estimated from reference gene primer amplification. Method: immunoSEQ multiplex PCR; TCRdb's copy keeps in-frame clones and lacks some. V, J and clone size are taken as reported in that table, and D and trimming were inferred from the DNA itself. The sample lists tens of thousands of clones, more than 90% occurring once. The CDR3 has 13 residues. Germline-derived CDR1 and CDR2 are SEHNR and FQNEAQ (reference sequence). The V end was cut by 0 bases, the J end by 9 bases, with 12 bases between. This chain joins TRBV7-9 and TRBJ2-7, with D perhaps matching TRBD1 (5 bases). The receptor's source is a man aged 55-75 years with acute or convalescent COVID-19. The sequenced material came from peripheral blood. The CDR3 DNA is TGTGCCAGCAGCTTAGCGTCAGGGATGGGGCAGTACTTC. This gives the protein CASSLASGMGQYF.